This TCR beta chain was documented in a study of blood T cell repertoires in COVID-19. The germline CDR1 and CDR2 sequences are SNHLY and FYNNEI. This CDR3 comprises 14 residues. J lost 5 bases, V lost 7 bases, and 7 bases had no gene match. This clone occurred once. TCRdb's table, derived via immunoSEQ multiplex PCR, lists solely in-frame clones and lacks some. Among about 160,000 clones, about four fifths were seen once, and the ten largest hold roughly 11%. The chain carries TRBV2 and TRBJ1-1; 10 bases fit TRBD1. The source of this sequence is a man aged 60 to 75 with active or convalescent COVID-19. Sequencing was performed on peripheral blood. CDR3 coding DNA: TGTGCCAGCAAACTAGACAGGGGGCGAACTGAAGCTTTCTTT. Protein: CASKLDRGRTEAFF. The full variable domain, rest sourced from reference TRBV2 and TRBJ1-1, is EPEVTQTPSHQVTQMGQEVILRCVPISNHLYFYWYRQILGQKVEFLVSFYNNEISEKSEIFDDQFSVERPDGSNFTLKIRSTKLEDSAMYFCASKLDRGRTEAFFGQGTRLTVV.